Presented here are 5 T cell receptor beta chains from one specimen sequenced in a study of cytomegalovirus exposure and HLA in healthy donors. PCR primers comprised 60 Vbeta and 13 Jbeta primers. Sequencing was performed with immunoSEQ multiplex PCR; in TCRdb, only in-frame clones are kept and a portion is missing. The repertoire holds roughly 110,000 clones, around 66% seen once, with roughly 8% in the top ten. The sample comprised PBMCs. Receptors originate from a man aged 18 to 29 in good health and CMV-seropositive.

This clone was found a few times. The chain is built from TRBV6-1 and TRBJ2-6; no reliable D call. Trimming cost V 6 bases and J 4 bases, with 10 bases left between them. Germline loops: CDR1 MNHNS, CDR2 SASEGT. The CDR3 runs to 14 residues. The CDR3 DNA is TGTGCCAGCAGCCCGGGTGGCGGGGCCAACGTCCTGACTTTC. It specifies CASSPGGGANVLTF.

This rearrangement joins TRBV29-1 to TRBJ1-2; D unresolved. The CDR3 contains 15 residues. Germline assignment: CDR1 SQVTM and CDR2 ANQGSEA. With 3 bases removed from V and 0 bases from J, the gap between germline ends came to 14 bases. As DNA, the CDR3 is TGCAGCGTTGAGGAGGAACCTCCCGCTAACTATGGCTACACCTTC. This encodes CSVEEEPPANYGYTF. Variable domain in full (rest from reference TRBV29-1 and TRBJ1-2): SAVISQKPSRDICQRGTSLTIQCQVDSQVTMMFWYRQQPGQSLTLIATANQGSEATYESGFVIDKFPISRPNLTFSTLTVSNMSPEDSSIYLCSVEEEPPANYGYTFGSGTRLTVV.

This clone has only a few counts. The CDR3 nucleotides read TGTGCCAGCAGGGGACAGAGCAATCAGCCCCAGCATTTT. It yields the protein CASRGQSNQPQHF. V is TRBV27 and J is TRBJ1-5, with 7 bases aligning to TRBD1. V lost 6 bases to trimming and J lost 1 base; unmatched junction nucleotides: 0. Germline V gene sequence: CDR1 MNHEY, CDR2 SMNVEV (reference sequence). The CDR3 contains 13 residues.

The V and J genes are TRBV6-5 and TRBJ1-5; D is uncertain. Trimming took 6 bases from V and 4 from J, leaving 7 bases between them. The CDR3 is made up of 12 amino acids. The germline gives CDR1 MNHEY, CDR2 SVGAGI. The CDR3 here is CASRGRNQPQHF. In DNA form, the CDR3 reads TGTGCCAGCAGGGGCAGAAATCAGCCCCAGCATTTT.

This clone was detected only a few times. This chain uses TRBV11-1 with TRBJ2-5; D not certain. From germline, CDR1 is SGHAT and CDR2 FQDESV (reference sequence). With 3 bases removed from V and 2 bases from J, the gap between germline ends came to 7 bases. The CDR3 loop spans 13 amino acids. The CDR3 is CASSFSPQETQYF. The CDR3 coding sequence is TGTGCCAGCAGCTTTTCCCCACAAGAGACCCAGTACTTC.